Below, 21 T cell receptor beta chains from the same sample are listed, as sequenced in a study of patients with pleural tuberculosis. TCRdb used MiXCR to reprocess the reads, holding one entry per CDR3 protein. The sample holds under 65,000 distinct CDR3 sequences; under 8.5% are singletons and the top ten take roughly 16%. The receptors come from a human donor with pleural tuberculosis.

Sample share makes this clonotype medium-sized. This may be a read error: a much more frequent sequence differs by one nucleotide. J is TRBJ2-1 and V is TRBV24-1, with a tentative D call TRBD2 (6 bases). The germline gives CDR1 KGHDR, CDR2 SFDVKD. V was shortened by 12 bases and J by 5 bases, with 19 bases between the two germline ends. The CDR3 runs to 14 residues. Here the CDR3 DNA reads TGTGCCCCCGGCCCCAGGACTAACAACAATGAGCAGTTCTTC. It codes for CAPGPRTNNNEQFF.

This clonotype was detected only a few times. The V gene is TRBV11-2, the J gene TRBJ2-1; 8 positions match TRBD1. Trimming took 6 bases from V and 6 from J; bases not matched to a gene: 4. This CDR3 spans 13 amino acids. The germline V gene has CDR1 SGHAT and CDR2 FQNNGV. CDR3 sequence reads: CASSGQGSNEQFF. The CDR3 DNA follows: TGTGCCAGCAGTGGACAGGGCAGCAATGAGCAGTTCTTC.

This clonotype was counted only a few times. The chain couples TRBV18 to TRBJ2-2, with a weak D call TRBD1 (6 bases). This CDR3 has 16 residues. CDR1 KGHSH and CDR2 LQKENI come from the germline V gene. Trimming cost V 5 bases and J 0 bases, with 13 bases left between them. CDR3 sequence: CASSAVWTANTGELFF. In nucleotides, the CDR3 is TGTGCCAGCTCAGCAGTTTGGACAGCGAACACCGGGGAGCTGTTTTTT. Combining the CDR3 with reference TRBV18 and TRBJ2-2 gives the whole variable domain NAGVMQNPRHLVRRRGQEARLRCSPMKGHSHVYWYRQLPEEGLKFMVYLQKENIIDESGMPKERFSAEFPKEGPSILRIQQVVRGDSAAYFCASSAVWTANTGELFFGEGSRLTVL.

This clonotype was counted many times. The V gene is TRBV5-4, the J gene TRBJ1-1; tentatively, D is TRBD1 (6 bases). The CDR3 is 13 amino acids. Germline lookup yields CDR1 SGHNT and CDR2 YYREEE (reference sequence). The ends were cut back, 3 bases at V and 4 bases at J, with 10 bases in the middle. In nucleotides, the CDR3 is TGTGCCAGCAGCTCCGGGACACCCACTGAAGCTTTCTTT. It encodes CASSSGTPTEAFF.

This clonotype was observed many times. The gene calls are TRBV11-1 and TRBJ1-5; D remains unclear. The germline gives CDR1 SGHAT, CDR2 FQDESV (reference sequence). This CDR3 spans 14 amino acids. V was shortened by 4 bases and J by 1 base, with 8 bases between the two germline ends. Here the CDR3 reads CASSSTASNQPQHF. The DNA for the CDR3 is TGTGCCAGCAGCTCTACAGCAAGCAATCAGCCCCAGCATTTT.

This clonotype was observed at least ten times. V and J are TRBV20-1 and TRBJ2-1; a possible D gene is TRBD2 (5 bases). The CDR3 has 12 residues. Germline loops: CDR1 DFQATT, CDR2 SNEGSKA (reference sequence). CDR3 amino acids: CSLGLGYNEQFF. CDR3 nucleotide sequence: TGCAGCCTCGGACTCGGTTACAATGAGCAGTTCTTC.

In its sample, this clonotype was seen many times. The rearrangement uses TRBV12-3 or TRBV12-4 and TRBJ1-1; D uncertain. The ends were cut back, 5 bases at V and 3 bases at J, with 10 bases in the middle. The CDR3 is made up of 13 amino acids. The CDR3 DNA is TGTGCCAGCAGTGCCTTCCGGGACACTGAAGCTTTCTTT. As protein: CASSAFRDTEAFF.

In this sample, this clonotype turned up many times. This chain joins TRBV12-3 or TRBV12-4 and TRBJ2-1, with TRBD1 matching over 7 bases. Trimming cost V 8 bases and J 9 bases; bases outside gene matches: 13. This CDR3 spans 14 amino acids. The CDR3 loop reads CASVRDSPLGEQFF. The DNA for the CDR3 is TGTGCCAGCGTCCGGGACAGCCCTTTGGGTGAGCAGTTCTTC.

This clonotype was seen many times. V gene TRBV11-2 combines with J gene TRBJ2-3; TRBD1 might be the D (7 bases). The CDR3 spans 14 residues. The germline CDR1 and CDR2 sequences are SGHAT and FQNNGV. V was trimmed by 6 bases and J by 6 bases, leaving 16 bases between them. CDR3 coding DNA: TGTGCCAGCAGTCCCGGAGGGGGCGCGGATACGCAGTATTTT. It translates to CASSPGGGADTQYF.

Many counts were recorded for this clonotype. The CDR3 DNA sequence: TGTGCCAGCGGAAAGCAGGGGGATGGTGCTGGCTACACCTTC. This gives the protein CASGKQGDGAGYTF. This chain connects TRBV6-1 to TRBJ1-2; TRBD1 aligns across 7 bases. This CDR3 is 14 amino acids long. V lost 8 bases, J lost 7 bases, and 13 bases stayed unmatched. Germline assignment: CDR1 MNHNS and CDR2 SASEGT.

This clonotype was recorded many times. This chain uses TRBV20-1 with TRBJ2-5; no clear D gene. The V end was cut by 0 bases, the J end by 8 bases, with 16 bases between. The CDR3 sequence is 14 residues long. Germline V gene lookup returns CDR1 DFQATT and CDR2 SNEGSKA (reference sequence). CDR3 coding DNA: TGCAGTGCTAGAGAAATGGGGAAGGAAGGAACCCAGTACTTC. This codes for CSAREMGKEGTQYF.

This clonotype appeared many times. The V call is TRBV3-1, the J call TRBJ2-1; maybe TRBD1 (5 bases). Germline V gene sequence: CDR1 LGHDT, CDR2 YNNKEL (reference sequence). Trimming removed 2 bases at V and 4 bases at J, with 15 bases between. This CDR3 spans 16 amino acids. DNA of the CDR3: TGTGCCAGCAGCCAAACTTCGTGGGGCGCGTACAATGAGCAGTTCTTC. This sequence encodes CASSQTSWGAYNEQFF.

This rearrangement joins TRBV20-1 to TRBJ1-1; tentatively, D is TRBD1 (5 bases). Germline V gene data show CDR1 as DFQATT and CDR2 as SNEGSKA (reference sequence). V was shortened by 3 bases and J by 7 bases, with 18 bases between the two germline ends. The CDR3 consists of 14 residues. CDR3 bases: TGCAGTGCTAGGGTGGGGCAGGGAGGTATTGAAGCTTTCTTT. Translation gives CSARVGQGGIEAFF.

In this sample, this clonotype turned up many times. The chain combines TRBV18 with TRBJ1-2, with D unresolved. The CDR3 has 13 residues. CDR1 is KGHSH, CDR2 LQKENI, per germline. Trimming cost V 3 bases and J 7 bases, with 12 bases left between them. Here the CDR3 DNA reads TGTGCCAGCTCACCCGACATCGGAGGTGGCTACACCTTC. It yields the protein CASSPDIGGGYTF.

This clonotype was observed many times. The chain employs TRBV28 and TRBJ1-4, with D hard to call. V was clipped by 10 bases and J by 7 bases, with 19 bases between them. Germline assignment: CDR1 MDHEN and CDR2 SYDVKM. This CDR3 region has 14 residues. CDR3 in DNA: TGTGCCACCTCGGGCAGCCGGACGGGTGAAAAACTGTTTTTT. Its translation: CATSGSRTGEKLFF.

This clonotype was counted at least ten times. V and J are TRBV5-1 and TRBJ2-3, with a possible D match to TRBD1 (6 bases). V was pared by 1 base and J by 2 bases, with 11 bases between. The CDR3 consists of 15 residues. Germline loops: CDR1 SGHRS, CDR2 YFSETQ. The CDR3 region has the DNA TGCGCCAGCAGCTTGTCAGGGGAGCCCACAGATACGCAGTATTTT. This translates into CASSLSGEPTDTQYF.

The chain is built from TRBV5-2 and TRBJ2-7; the table names TRBD2, a call not compared with the DNA. TRBV5-2 is deemed a pseudogene. The CDR3 covers 16 residues. The CDR3 loop reads CASNLLGAGGSYEQYF. The CDR3 DNA reads TGTGCCAGCAACCTTCTGGGGGCGGGAGGGTCCTACGAGCAGTACTTC.

This clonotype was recorded many times. Here the CDR3 DNA reads TGTGCCAGCACCTCCAGGTGGTATAGCACAGATACGCAGTATTTT. Amino acids: CASTSRWYSTDTQYF. The J gene is TRBJ2-3, the V gene TRBV12-3 or TRBV12-4; D unclear. The CDR3 consists of 15 residues. V lost 7 bases and J lost 0, with 14 bases in between.

There are many counts of this clonotype. The V gene is TRBV6-1, the J gene TRBJ2-1; the D gene is possibly TRBD2 (6 bases). V lost 6 bases, J lost 4 bases, and 13 bases lay in between. From germline, CDR1 is MNHNS and CDR2 SASEGT. The CDR3 sequence is 14 residues long. CDR3 loop: CASRSGTSYNEQFF. DNA for the CDR3: TGTGCCAGCAGATCCGGGACTTCTTACAATGAGCAGTTCTTC.

Regarding this clonotype: A much more abundant neighbour one base away suggests this may be a read error. The chain has TRBV10-3 and TRBJ1-1, with TRBD1 identical over 9 bases. Trimming took 10 bases from V and 2 from J; bases not matched to a gene: 11. CDR3 length equals 15 residues. Per germline, CDR1 ENHRY and CDR2 SYGVKD. CDR3 sequence: CANRSTGGRNTEAFF. Written as DNA, the CDR3 is TGTGCCAACAGATCTACAGGGGGCCGTAACACTGAAGCTTTCTTT.

This clonotype was found a few times. J is TRBJ2-1 and V is TRBV29-1; 11 bases line up with TRBD2. The germline gives CDR1 SQVTM, CDR2 ANQGSEA. Trimming took 6 bases from V and 5 from J; bases not matched to a gene: 3. The CDR3 runs to 13 residues. CDR3 in DNA: TGCAGCGTGCCGGGACTAGCGGACAATGAGCAGTTCTTC. This codes for CSVPGLADNEQFF.